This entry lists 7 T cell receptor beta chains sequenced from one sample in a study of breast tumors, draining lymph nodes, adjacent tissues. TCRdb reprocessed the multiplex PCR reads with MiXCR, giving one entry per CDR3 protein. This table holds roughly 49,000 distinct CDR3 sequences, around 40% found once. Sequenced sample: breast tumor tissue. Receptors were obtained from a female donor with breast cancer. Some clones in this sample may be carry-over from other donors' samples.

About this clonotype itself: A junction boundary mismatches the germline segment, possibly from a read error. The CDR3 coding sequence is TGTGCCAGCGGTGGAGGGGCGGGAGGGTTCGATACGCAGTACTTT. This encodes CASGGGAGGFDTQYF. The chain links TRBV12-3 or TRBV12-4 to TRBJ2-3, with 9 bases identical to TRBD2. CDR3 size: 15 residues.

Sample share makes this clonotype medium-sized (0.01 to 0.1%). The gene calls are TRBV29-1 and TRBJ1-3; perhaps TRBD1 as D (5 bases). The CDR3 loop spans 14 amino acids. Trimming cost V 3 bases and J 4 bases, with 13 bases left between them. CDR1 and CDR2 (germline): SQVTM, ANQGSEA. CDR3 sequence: CSVDAGGGGNTIYF. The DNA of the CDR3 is TGCAGCGTTGATGCCGGGGGGGGAGGAAACACCATATATTTT.

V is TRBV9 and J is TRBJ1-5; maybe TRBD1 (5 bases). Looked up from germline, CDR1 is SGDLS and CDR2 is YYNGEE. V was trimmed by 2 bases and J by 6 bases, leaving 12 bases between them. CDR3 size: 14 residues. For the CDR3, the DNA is TGTGCCAGCAGCGTTGGGGGGGGAGGTCAGCCCCAGCATTTT. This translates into CASSVGGGGQPQHF.

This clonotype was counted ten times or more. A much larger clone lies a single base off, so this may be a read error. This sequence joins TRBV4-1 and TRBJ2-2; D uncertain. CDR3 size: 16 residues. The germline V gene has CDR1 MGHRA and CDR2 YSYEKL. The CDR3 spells CAGSQDIVSLERELFF. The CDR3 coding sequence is TGCGCCGGCAGCCAAGATATAGTGAGTCTAGAGAGGGAGCTGTTTTTT.

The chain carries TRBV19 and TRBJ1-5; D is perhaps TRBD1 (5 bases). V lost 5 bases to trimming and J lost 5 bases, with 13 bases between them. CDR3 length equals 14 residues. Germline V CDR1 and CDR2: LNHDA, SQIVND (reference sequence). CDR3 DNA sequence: TGTGCCAGTAGTGATTCAGGGAGCCATCAGCCCCAGCATTTT. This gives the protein CASSDSGSHQPQHF.

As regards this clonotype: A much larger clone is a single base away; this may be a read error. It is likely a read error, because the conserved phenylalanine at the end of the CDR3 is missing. The CDR3 loop is CASSYSGSGANTGELFS. The CDR3 DNA reads TGTGCCAGCAGTTACTCGGGTAGCGGGGCGAACACCGGGGAGCTGTTTTCT. V and J are TRBV6-5 and TRBJ2-2; TRBD2 agrees at 8 bases. The CDR3 is made up of 17 amino acids. With V trimmed by 0 bases and J by 0 bases, 3 bases remained unmatched. From germline, CDR1 is MNHEY and CDR2 SVGAGI.

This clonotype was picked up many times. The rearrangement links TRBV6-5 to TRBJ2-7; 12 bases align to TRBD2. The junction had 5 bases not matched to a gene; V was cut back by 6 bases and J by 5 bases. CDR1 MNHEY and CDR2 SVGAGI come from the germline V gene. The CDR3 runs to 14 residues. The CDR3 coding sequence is TGTGCCAGCAGATCGACTAGCGGGAGTCACGAGCAGTACTTC. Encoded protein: CASRSTSGSHEQYF.